The sample holds a few counts of the clone carrying this T cell receptor beta chain. This sample was taken from a study of blood T cells in healthy people across ages. Sample-barcoded 5' priming and a J-beta primer mix drove a second PCR of about 6 to 12 cycles. Unique molecular identifiers of 12 random nucleotides labeled each cDNA. MiXCR was run by TCRdb on the 5' RACE reads, yielding one entry per CDR3 protein. The sample records around 1.5 million distinct CDR3 sequences, approximately 60% being singletons. The CDR3 totals 16 residues. Unmatched junction bases numbered 11, after V lost 2 bases and J lost 8 bases. Looked up from germline, CDR1 is MNHEY and CDR2 is SVGEGT. Healthy Caucasian individuals from Russia aged about 6 to 90 were enrolled as donors.

The TCR comes from a man between 18 and 35 years old in good health. The chain links TRBV6-2 or TRBV6-3 to TRBJ2-1; 8 bases agree with TRBD1. Sequenced input: blood. CDR3 sequence (DNA): TGTGCCAGCAGTTACGATGACAGGGGCCCCCACTATGAGCAGTTCTTC. This sequence encodes CASSYDDRGPHYEQFF.